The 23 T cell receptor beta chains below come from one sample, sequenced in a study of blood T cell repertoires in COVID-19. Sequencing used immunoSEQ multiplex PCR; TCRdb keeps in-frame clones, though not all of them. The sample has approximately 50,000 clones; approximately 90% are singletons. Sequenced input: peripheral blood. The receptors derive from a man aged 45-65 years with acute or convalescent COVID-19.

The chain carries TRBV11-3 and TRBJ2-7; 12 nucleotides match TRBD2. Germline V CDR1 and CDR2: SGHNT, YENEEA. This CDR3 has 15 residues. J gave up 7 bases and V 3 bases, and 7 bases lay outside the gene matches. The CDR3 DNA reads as TGTGCCAGCAGCTTCCCGACTAGCGGGAGCTTAGAGCAGTACTTC. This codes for CASSFPTSGSLEQYF.

CDR3 residues: CATSRDLIGTGSQPQHF. Written as DNA, the CDR3 is TGTGCCACCAGCAGAGACTTAATAGGGACAGGGAGTCAGCCCCAGCATTTT. The V and J genes are TRBV15 and TRBJ1-5; 9 nucleotides align to TRBD1. CDR3 length: 17 amino acids. In germline, CDR1 is LNHNV, CDR2 YYDKDF (reference sequence). The V segment lost 0 bases and the J segment 6 bases; nucleotides outside the gene matches: 9.

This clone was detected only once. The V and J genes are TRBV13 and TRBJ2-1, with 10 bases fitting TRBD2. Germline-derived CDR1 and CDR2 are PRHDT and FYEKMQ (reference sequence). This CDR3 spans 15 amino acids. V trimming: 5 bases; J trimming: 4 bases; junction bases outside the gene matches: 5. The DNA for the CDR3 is TGTGCCAGCAGCGAGGGACTAGCGAGTTACAATGAGCAGTTCTTC. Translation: CASSEGLASYNEQFF.

CDR3 amino acids: CASSSASRRWTGELFF. CDR3 DNA: TGTGCCAGCAGCTCCGCTAGCCGGCGGTGGACCGGGGAGCTGTTTTTT. This chain joins TRBV7-9 and TRBJ2-2, with D perhaps TRBD2 (5 bases). Per the germline V gene, CDR1 is SEHNR and CDR2 is FQNEAQ (reference sequence). V was pared by 4 bases and J by 5 bases, with 17 bases between. The CDR3 spans 16 residues.

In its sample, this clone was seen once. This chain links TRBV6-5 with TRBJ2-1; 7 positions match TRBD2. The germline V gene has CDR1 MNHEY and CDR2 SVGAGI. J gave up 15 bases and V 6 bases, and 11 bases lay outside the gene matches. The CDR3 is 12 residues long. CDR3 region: CASSPPGREWFF. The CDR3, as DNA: TGTGCCAGCAGCCCCCCAGGGAGGGAGTGGTTCTTC.

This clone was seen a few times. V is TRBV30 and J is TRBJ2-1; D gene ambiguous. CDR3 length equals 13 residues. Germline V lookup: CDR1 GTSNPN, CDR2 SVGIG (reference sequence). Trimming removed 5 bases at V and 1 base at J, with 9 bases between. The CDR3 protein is CAWCGGSYNEQFF. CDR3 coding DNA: TGTGCCTGGTGCGGCGGTTCCTACAATGAGCAGTTCTTC.

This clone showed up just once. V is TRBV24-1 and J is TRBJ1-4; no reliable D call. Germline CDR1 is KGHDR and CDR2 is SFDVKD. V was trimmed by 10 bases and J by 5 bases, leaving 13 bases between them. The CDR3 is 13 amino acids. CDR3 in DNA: TGTGCCACGGGTGGAGGCGTAAATGAAAAACTGTTTTTT. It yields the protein CATGGGVNEKLFF.

The CDR3 region is CASSFTWSSYEQYF. In DNA, the CDR3 is TGTGCCAGCAGCTTCACCTGGAGCTCCTACGAGCAGTACTTC. V and J are TRBV11-3 and TRBJ2-7; the D is unclear. Germline assignment: CDR1 SGHNT and CDR2 YENEEA. CDR3 length: 14 amino acids. V was shortened by 3 bases and J by 0 bases, with 9 bases between the two germline ends.

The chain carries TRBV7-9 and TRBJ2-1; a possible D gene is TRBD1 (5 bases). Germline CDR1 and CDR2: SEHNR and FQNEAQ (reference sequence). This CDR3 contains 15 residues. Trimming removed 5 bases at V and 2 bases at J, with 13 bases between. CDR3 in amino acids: CASSLPGFPYNEQFF. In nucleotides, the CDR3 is TGTGCCAGCAGCCTCCCAGGGTTTCCCTACAATGAGCAGTTCTTC. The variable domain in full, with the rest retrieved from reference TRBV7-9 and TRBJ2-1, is DTGVSQNPRHKITKRGQNVTFRCDPISEHNRLYWYRQTLGQGPEFLTYFQNEAQLEKSRLLSDRFSAERPKGSFSTLEIQRTEQGDSAMYLCASSLPGFPYNEQFFGPGTRLTVL.

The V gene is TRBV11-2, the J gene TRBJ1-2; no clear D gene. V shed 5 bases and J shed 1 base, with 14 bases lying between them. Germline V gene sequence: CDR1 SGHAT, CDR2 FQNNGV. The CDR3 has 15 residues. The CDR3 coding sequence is TGTGCCAGCAGCCATACAACTCAGGATAACTATGGCTACACCTTC. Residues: CASSHTTQDNYGYTF.

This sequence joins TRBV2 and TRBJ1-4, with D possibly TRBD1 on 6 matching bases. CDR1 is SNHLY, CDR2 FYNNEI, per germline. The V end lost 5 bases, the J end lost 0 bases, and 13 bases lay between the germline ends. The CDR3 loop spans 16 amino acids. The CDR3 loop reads CASSHPGQSTNEKLFF. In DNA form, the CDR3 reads TGTGCCAGCAGTCACCCAGGACAGTCAACTAATGAAAAACTGTTTTTT.

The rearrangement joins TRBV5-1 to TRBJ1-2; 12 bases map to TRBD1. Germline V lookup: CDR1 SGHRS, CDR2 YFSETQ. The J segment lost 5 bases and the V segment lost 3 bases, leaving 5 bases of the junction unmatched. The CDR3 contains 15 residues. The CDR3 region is CASSSRDRGQYGYTF. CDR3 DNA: TGCGCCAGCAGCTCCCGGGACAGGGGGCAATATGGCTACACCTTC. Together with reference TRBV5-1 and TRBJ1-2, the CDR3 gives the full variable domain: KAGVTQTPRYLIKTRGQQVTLSCSPISGHRSVSWYQQTPGQGLQFLFEYFSETQRNKGNFPGRFSGRQFSNSRSEMNVSTLELGDSALYLCASSSRDRGQYGYTFGSGTRLTVV.

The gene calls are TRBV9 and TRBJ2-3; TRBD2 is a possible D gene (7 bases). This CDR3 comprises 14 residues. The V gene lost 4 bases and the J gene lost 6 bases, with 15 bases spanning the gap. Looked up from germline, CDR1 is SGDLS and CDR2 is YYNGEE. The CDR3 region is CASSQWGGGDTQYF. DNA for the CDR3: TGTGCCAGCAGCCAGTGGGGGGGCGGCGATACGCAGTATTTT.

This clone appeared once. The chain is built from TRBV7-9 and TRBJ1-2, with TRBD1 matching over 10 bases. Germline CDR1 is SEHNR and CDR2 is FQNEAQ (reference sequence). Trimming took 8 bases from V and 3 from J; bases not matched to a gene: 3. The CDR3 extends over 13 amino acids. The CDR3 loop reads CASGTGAHYGYTF. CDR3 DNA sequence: TGTGCCAGCGGGACAGGGGCCCACTATGGCTACACCTTC.

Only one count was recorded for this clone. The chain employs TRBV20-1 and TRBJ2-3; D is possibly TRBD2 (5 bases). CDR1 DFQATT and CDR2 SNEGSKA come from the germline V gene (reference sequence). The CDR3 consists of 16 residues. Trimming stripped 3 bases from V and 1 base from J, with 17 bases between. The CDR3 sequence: CSASHPRAGRTDTQYF. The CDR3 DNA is TGCAGTGCTAGTCATCCCCGGGCGGGCCGCACAGATACGCAGTATTTT.

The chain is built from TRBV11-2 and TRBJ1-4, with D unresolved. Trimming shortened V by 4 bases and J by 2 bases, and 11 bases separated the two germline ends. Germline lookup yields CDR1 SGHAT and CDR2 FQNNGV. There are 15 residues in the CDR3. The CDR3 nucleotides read TGTGCCAGCAGCTCGCGAGGGAGCACTAATGAAAAACTGTTTTTT. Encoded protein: CASSSRGSTNEKLFF.

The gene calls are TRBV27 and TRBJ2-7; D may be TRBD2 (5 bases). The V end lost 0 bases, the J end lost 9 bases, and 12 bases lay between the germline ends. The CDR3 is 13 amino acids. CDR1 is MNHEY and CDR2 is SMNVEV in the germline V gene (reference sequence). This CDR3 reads CASSLSPTTGQYF. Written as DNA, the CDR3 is TGTGCCAGCAGTTTATCACCGACTACGGGGCAGTACTTC.

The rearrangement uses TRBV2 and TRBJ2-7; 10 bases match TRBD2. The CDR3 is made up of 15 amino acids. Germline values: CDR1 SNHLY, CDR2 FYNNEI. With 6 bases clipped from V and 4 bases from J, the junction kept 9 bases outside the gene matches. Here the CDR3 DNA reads TGTGCCAGCAGGGAGGGAACTAGCGGGGCTTACGAGCAGTACTTC. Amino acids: CASREGTSGAYEQYF.

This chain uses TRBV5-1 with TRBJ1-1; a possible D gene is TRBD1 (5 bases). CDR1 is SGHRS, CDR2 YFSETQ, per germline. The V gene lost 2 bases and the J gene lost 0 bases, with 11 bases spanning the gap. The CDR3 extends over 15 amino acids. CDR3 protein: CASSLYDRVNTEAFF. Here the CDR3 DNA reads TGCGCCAGCAGCTTATACGACAGAGTGAACACTGAAGCTTTCTTT.

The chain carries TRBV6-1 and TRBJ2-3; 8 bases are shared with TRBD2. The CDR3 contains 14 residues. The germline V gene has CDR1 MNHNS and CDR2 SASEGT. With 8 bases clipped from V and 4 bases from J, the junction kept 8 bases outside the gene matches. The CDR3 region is CASGEAGEADTQYF. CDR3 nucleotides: TGTGCCAGCGGGGAAGCGGGAGAGGCAGATACGCAGTATTTT.

The CDR3: CASSGNRGYYGYTF. CDR3 nucleotide sequence: TGTGCCAGCAGCGGGAACAGGGGATACTATGGCTACACCTTC. The chain employs TRBV3-1 (or the pseudogene TRBV3-2) and TRBJ1-2, with TRBD1 matching 7 bases. Per the germline V gene, CDR1 is LGHDT and CDR2 is YNNKEL (reference sequence). The CDR3 is made up of 14 amino acids. The V gene end was trimmed by 5 bases and the J gene end by 3 bases; junction bases not matched to a gene: 6.

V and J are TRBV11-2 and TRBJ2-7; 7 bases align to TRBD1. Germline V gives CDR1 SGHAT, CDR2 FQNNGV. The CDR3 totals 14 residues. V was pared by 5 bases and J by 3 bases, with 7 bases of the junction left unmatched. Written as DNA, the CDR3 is TGTGCCAGCAGCCTCCAGGGGGTTATCTACGAGCAGTACTTC. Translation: CASSLQGVIYEQYF.

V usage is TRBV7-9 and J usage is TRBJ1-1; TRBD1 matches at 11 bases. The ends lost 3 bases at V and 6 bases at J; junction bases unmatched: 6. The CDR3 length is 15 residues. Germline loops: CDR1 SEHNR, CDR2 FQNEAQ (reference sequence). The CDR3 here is CASSLRPGQGAEAFF. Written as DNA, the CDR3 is TGTGCCAGCAGCTTGAGGCCGGGACAGGGGGCTGAAGCTTTCTTT.